This entry describes one T cell receptor beta chain. V trimming: 5 bases; J trimming: 2 bases; junction bases outside the gene matches: 9. Germline V gives CDR1 SGHAT, CDR2 FQNNGV. This CDR3 is 17 amino acids long. The data stem from a study of shared clonotypes between healthy human individuals. Study in general: Donors had three CD4 naive, three CD4 memory, two CD8 naive and one CD8 memory plate apiece.

Healthy HIV-negative adults without recent acute infections or vaccinations served as donors. Genomic DNA of each subset was evenly split across several immunoSEQ plates. As originally analysed: For the immunoSEQ data, sequences were junction-only without quality scores, so filtering differed. Using immunoSEQ multiplex PCR, the repertoire was profiled, and TCRdb retains in-frame clones only, with some absent. V, J and clone size are those of that table, while D and trimming were read from the DNA. The sample includes some 660,000 clones, 60% to 75% of them seen just once. Sequenced sample: memory CD4+ T cells sorted from blood. As for subset: CD45RA-negative fraction. The rearrangement uses TRBV11-2 and TRBJ2-3, with 11 bases identical to TRBD2. The clonotype comes from a woman in her 30s in good health. The DNA of the CDR3 is TGTGCCAGCAGCCGACTAGCGGGATCCTCGTCCACAGATACGCAGTATTTT. Translation gives CASSRLAGSSSTDTQYF.